The 2 T cell receptor beta chains listed next were all sequenced from one sample in a study of T-cell reconstitution after alpha-beta-depleted transplantation in children. Library preparation (for TCRbeta) was performed with unique molecular identifiers. TCRdb analysed the PCR reads with MiXCR anew, one entry per CDR3 protein. The data show more than 400,000 distinct CDR3 sequences, approximately 41% seen once. The starting material was PBMCs, obtained before TCRalphabeta/CD19-depleted stem cell transplant. These TCRs come from a girl between 2 and 10 years old with aplastic anemia, due to receive a stem cell transplant.

This chain connects TRBV7-9 to TRBJ2-7; weak D call: TRBD1 (5 bases). The CDR3 has 16 amino acids. Trimming removed 1 base from V and 0 bases from J, with 13 bases in between. Per the germline V gene, CDR1 is SEHNR and CDR2 is FQNEAQ (reference sequence). CDR3 sequence: CASSLVGARSSYEQYF. The CDR3 region has the DNA TGTGCCAGCAGCTTAGTAGGGGCGAGGAGCTCCTACGAGCAGTACTTC.

The rearrangement links TRBV7-2 to TRBJ2-4, with 7 bases fitting TRBD1. Germline values: CDR1 SGHTA, CDR2 FQGNSA. This CDR3 spans 17 amino acids. With V trimmed by 5 bases and J by 0 bases, 10 bases remained unmatched. The CDR3 region has the DNA TGTGCCAGCAGCCTATCCGGGACAGCTCTAGCCAAAAACATTCAGTACTTC. This encodes CASSLSGTALAKNIQYF.